The entry below describes one T cell receptor beta chain. Antigen unknown. The sample comes from a study of CXCR3-negative and CXCR3-positive naive CD8 T cells. Study-wide results and limits: Partly lower CXCR3 expression followed cryopreservation, and most assays relied on fresh PBMCs. Naive cells with CXCR3 showed TRB CDR3s that were more hydrophobic than those in CXCR3-negative naive cells.

It was by 5' RACE with UMI labels that the TRB cDNA libraries were prepared. TCRdb derives one entry per CDR3 protein from the 5' RACE reads, leaving out DNA. The sample data list around 65,000 distinct CDR3 sequences. The CDR3 consists of 14 residues. The gene calls are TRBV12-3 or TRBV12-4 and TRBJ2-1; TCRdb designates TRBD1, a call that cannot be tested without DNA. The source of this sequence is a human donor in good health. Some clones in this sample may be carry-over from other donors' samples. Sequencing input: naive CXCR3+ CD8+ T cells from blood. Stated subset: CD45RO-CCR7+CD27+CD95- naive CD8+ T cells expressing CXCR3 (TNR3+). The CDR3 sequence: CASSLAGPDREQFF.